The clone carrying this T cell receptor beta chain was counted between two and nine times. What it binds is not known. The sequenced patients had an expansion of CD8+CD57+ cells seen by flow cytometry. Severe acquired aplastic anemia was diagnosed in all patients. Researchers used genomic DNA as the template to profile TCR beta VDJ and CDR3. TCRdb re-called the reads with MiXCR, one entry per CDR3 protein. The sample includes fewer than 200,000 distinct CDR3 sequences, 71% of them seen just once. The V and J ends lost 6 bases and 0 bases respectively, with 9 bases between them. CDR3 length: 13 residues. The germline V gene encodes CDR1 DFQATT and CDR2 SNEGSKA (reference sequence). The data derive from a study of CD8+CD57+ T cells in acquired aplastic anemia. Study in general: The study obtained an average of around 3.4 ug of DNA from sorted CD4+ and CD8+ cells.

General study results and limits: The same twenty-nine CD8+ CDR3 sequences occurred in patients and in controls. A significant difference in CD8+ Simpson's diversity between patients and controls was not found.

The clonotype originates from a human donor with aplastic anemia. Sequences were obtained from sorted CD4+, CD8+, or CD8+CD57+ T cells (not recorded which) from PBMCs. The rearrangement joins TRBV20-1 to TRBJ1-5; D remains unclear. DNA of the CDR3: TGCAGTGCCTTGTCCTATAGCAATCAGCCCCAGCATTTT. It is translated as CSALSYSNQPQHF.